This TCR beta chain was sequenced for a study of blood T cells in healthy people across ages. A second PCR of roughly 7 to 11 cycles used a sample-barcoded 5' primer and a J-beta primer mix. TCRdb reanalysed the 5' RACE reads using MiXCR and keeps one entry per CDR3 protein. The profile covers hundreds of thousands of distinct CDR3 sequences, with around 48% appearing a single time and about 22% taken by the ten largest. Germline assignment: CDR1 SGHTA and CDR2 FQGNSA. V shed 5 bases and J shed 3 bases, with 10 bases lying between them. There are 13 residues in the CDR3. This clonotype was counted a few times.

The rearrangement links TRBV7-2 to TRBJ1-1, with D possibly TRBD1 on 5 matching bases. Sequenced: blood. This clonotype was sampled from a man at least 80 years old in good health. DNA of the CDR3: TGTGCCAGCAGCCGCAGGGAACACACTGAAGCTTTCTTT. It encodes CASSRREHTEAFF.